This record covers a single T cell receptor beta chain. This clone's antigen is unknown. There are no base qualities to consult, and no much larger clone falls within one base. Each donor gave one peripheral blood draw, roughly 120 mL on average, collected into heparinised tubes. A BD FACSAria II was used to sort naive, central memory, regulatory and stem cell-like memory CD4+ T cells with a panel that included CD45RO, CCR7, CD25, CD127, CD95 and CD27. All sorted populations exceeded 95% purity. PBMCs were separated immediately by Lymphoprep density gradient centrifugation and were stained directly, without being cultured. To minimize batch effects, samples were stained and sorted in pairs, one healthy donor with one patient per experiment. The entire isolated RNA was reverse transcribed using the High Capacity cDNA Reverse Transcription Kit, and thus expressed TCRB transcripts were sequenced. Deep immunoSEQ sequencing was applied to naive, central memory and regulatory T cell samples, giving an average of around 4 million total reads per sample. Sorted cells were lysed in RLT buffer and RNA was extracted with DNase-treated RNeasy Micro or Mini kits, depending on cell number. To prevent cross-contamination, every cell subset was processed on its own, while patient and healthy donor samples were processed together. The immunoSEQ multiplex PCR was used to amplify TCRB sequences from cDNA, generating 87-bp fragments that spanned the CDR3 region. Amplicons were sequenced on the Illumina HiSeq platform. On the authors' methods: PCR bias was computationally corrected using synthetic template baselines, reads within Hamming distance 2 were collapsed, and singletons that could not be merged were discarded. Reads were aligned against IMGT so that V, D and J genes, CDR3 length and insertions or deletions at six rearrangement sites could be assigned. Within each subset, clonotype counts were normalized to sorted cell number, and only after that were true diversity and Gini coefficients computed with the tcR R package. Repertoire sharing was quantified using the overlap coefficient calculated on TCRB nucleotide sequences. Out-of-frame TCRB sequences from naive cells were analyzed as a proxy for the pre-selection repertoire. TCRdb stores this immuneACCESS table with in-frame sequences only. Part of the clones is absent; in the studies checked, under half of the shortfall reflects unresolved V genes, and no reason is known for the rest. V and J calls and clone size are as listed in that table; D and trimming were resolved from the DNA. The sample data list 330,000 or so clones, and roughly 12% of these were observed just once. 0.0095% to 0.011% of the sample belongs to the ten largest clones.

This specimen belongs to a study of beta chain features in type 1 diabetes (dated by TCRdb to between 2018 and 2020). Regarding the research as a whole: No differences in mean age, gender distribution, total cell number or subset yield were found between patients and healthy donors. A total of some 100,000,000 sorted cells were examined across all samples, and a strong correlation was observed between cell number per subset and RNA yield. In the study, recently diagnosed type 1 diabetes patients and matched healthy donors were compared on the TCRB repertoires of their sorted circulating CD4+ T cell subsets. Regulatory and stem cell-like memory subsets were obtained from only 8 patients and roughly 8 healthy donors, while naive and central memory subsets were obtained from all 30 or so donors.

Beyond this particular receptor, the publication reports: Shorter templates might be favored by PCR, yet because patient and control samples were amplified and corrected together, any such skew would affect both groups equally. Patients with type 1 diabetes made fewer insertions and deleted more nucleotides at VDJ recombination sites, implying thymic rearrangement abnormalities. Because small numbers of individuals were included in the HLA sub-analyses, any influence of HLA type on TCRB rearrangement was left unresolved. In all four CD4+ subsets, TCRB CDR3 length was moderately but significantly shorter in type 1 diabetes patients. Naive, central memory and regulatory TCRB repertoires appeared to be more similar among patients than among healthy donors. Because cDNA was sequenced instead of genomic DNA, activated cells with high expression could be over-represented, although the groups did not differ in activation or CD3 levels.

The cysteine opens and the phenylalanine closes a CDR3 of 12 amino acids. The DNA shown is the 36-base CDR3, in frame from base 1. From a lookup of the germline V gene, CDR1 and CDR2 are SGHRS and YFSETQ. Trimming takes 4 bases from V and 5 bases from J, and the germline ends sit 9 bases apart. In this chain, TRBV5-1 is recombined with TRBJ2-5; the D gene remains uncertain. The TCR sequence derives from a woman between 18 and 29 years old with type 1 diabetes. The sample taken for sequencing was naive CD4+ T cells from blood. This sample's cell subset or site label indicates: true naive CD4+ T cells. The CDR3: CASSEKVETQYF. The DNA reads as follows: TGCGCCAGCAGCGAGAAAGTCGAGACCCAGTACTTC.